The 26 T cell receptor beta chains below all came from one sample that was sequenced in a study of T cells expressing NK-cell markers. TCRdb reprocessed the 5' RACE reads and reports one entry per CDR3 protein, with no DNA. The sample has around 140,000 distinct CDR3 sequences. The sample taken for sequencing was blood T cells: a sorted CD56 or NKG2C T cell subset, CD4+ or CD8+ T cells, or bulk PBMC T cells (not recorded which). These receptors were taken from a young man in good health.

The V gene is TRBV5-1, the J gene TRBJ2-1; TCRdb lists TRBD2, though no DNA is available to test this call. The CDR3 is 18 residues long. The germline V gene has CDR1 SGHRS and CDR2 YFSETQ. The CDR3 loop reads CASSQKGTSGTFGNEQFF.

J is TRBJ2-7 and V is TRBV25-1; absent DNA, TCRdb's TRBD1 call cannot be checked. The germline V gene encodes CDR1 MGHDK and CDR2 SYGVNS. There are 16 residues in the CDR3. The CDR3 spells CASSALGTGVVYEQYF.

The chain couples TRBV12-3 or TRBV12-4 to TRBJ1-1; no DNA is available, so the TRBD1 call from TCRdb remains unchecked. The CDR3 loop spans 14 amino acids. The CDR3 here is CASSLQGMNTEAFF.

The chain is built from TRBV12-3 or TRBV12-4 and TRBJ2-1; there is no DNA to check the TCRdb D call of TRBD1. The CDR3 runs to 14 residues. The CDR3 spells CASLNSGGDNEQFF.

The chain employs TRBV29-1 and TRBJ2-3; TCRdb selects TRBD1, and the lack of DNA leaves this call unchecked. From germline, CDR1 is SQVTM and CDR2 ANQGSEA. This CDR3 has 14 amino acids. The CDR3 loop is CSVAPGQFTDTQYF.

The V call is TRBV12-3 or TRBV12-4, the J call TRBJ1-5. The length of the CDR3 is 15 residues. CDR3 sequence: CASSPGGLGNQPQHF.

The chain has TRBV20-1 and TRBJ2-7. The length of the CDR3 is 15 residues. Germline CDR1 is DFQATT and CDR2 is SNEGSKA (reference sequence). CDR3 sequence reads: CSARDRRVSSYEQYF.

The V and J genes are TRBV30 and TRBJ2-3; there is no DNA to check the TCRdb D call of TRBD2. The CDR3 loop spans 18 amino acids. Germline CDR1 GTSNPN, CDR2 SVGIG (reference sequence). The CDR3 sequence: CAWSDELAIDLGTDTRYF.

J is TRBJ2-7 and V is TRBV4-3; TCRdb reports TRBD1, a call that lacks DNA to check it against. This CDR3 is 15 amino acids long. Germline V lookup: CDR1 LGHNA, CDR2 YSLEER. The CDR3 reads CASSQTGGASYEQYF.

The V call is TRBV7-9, the J call TRBJ2-1; TCRdb gives TRBD1 as the D gene, but with no DNA this cannot be confirmed. This CDR3 is 14 amino acids long. The germline V gene encodes CDR1 SEHNR and CDR2 FQNEAQ (reference sequence). CDR3: CASSRGGTGEEQFF.

The J gene is TRBJ2-3, the V gene TRBV12-3 or TRBV12-4; the TCRdb call, TRBD1, lacks DNA for checking. CDR3 length: 16 residues. The CDR3 reads CASRYLGGSGTDTQYF.

This chain connects TRBV7-9 to TRBJ2-5; the TCRdb D gene call, TRBD1, has no DNA to confirm it. The germline CDR1 and CDR2 sequences are SEHNR and FQNEAQ (reference sequence). The CDR3 extends over 13 amino acids. The CDR3 region is CASSLTEEETQYF.

V usage is TRBV5-1 and J usage is TRBJ2-2; the TCRdb call, TRBD1, lacks DNA for checking. The germline V gene has CDR1 SGHRS and CDR2 YFSETQ. This CDR3 contains 14 residues. The CDR3 spells CASSRTVNTGELFF.

The genes are TRBV4-3 and TRBJ2-1; TCRdb outputs TRBD1, but without DNA this stays unchecked. Germline CDR1 LGHNA, CDR2 YSLEER. The CDR3 contains 16 residues. The CDR3 loop reads CASSPQPGPRDNEQFF.

The gene calls are TRBV6-1 and TRBJ2-1; the D call of TRBD1 rests on TCRdb alone, since no DNA is present to check it. The CDR3 has 15 residues. Looked up from germline, CDR1 is MNHNS and CDR2 is SASEGT. CDR3 loop: CASRQIQGYVDEQFF.

This chain uses TRBV19 with TRBJ2-1. Germline V lookup: CDR1 LNHDA, CDR2 SQIVND (reference sequence). CDR3 length equals 15 residues. The CDR3: CASSIEGSSYNEQFF.

V usage is TRBV28 and J usage is TRBJ1-4; checking the TCRdb D call of TRBD1 is not possible without DNA. The length of the CDR3 is 15 residues. Germline V gene sequence: CDR1 MDHEN, CDR2 SYDVKM. This CDR3 is CASSPGTGPLEKLFF.

The chain combines TRBV4-1 with TRBJ2-2; TCRdb picks TRBD1, but there is no DNA to check that call. The CDR3 is 14 residues long. Germline assignment: CDR1 MGHRA and CDR2 YSYEKL. CDR3 region: CASSHQGYTGELFF.

The V gene is TRBV6-5, the J gene TRBJ2-7; TCRdb's assignment of TRBD1 cannot be checked, as there is no DNA. From germline, CDR1 is MNHEY and CDR2 SVGAGI. This CDR3 has 16 residues. This CDR3 reads CASSYSMERGSYEQYF.

V usage is TRBV19 and J usage is TRBJ1-1; the D gene TCRdb calls, TRBD1, cannot be checked with no DNA. The CDR3 has 14 residues. Germline V gene lookup returns CDR1 LNHDA and CDR2 SQIVND (reference sequence). CDR3 protein: CASQGYGGNTEAFF. The whole variable domain, remainder taken from reference TRBV19 and TRBJ1-1, is DGGITQSPKYLFRKEGQNVTLSCEQNLNHDAMYWYRQDPGQGLRLIYYSQIVNDFQKGDIAEGYSVSREKKESFPLTVTSAQKNPTAFYLCASQGYGGNTEAFFGQGTRLTVV.

The rearrangement uses TRBV2 and TRBJ1-1. The CDR3 totals 16 residues. The germline CDR1 and CDR2 sequences are SNHLY and FYNNEI. CDR3 region: CASLLNVVRVNTEAFF.

CDR3 sequence: CASSLAAGINYGYTF. This sequence joins TRBV7-8 and TRBJ1-2. Germline V lookup: CDR1 SGHVS, CDR2 FQNEAQ. The CDR3 is 15 amino acids.

The gene calls are TRBV7-9 and TRBJ2-5; TCRdb designates TRBD2, a call that cannot be tested without DNA. The CDR3 runs to 15 residues. CDR1 is SEHNR and CDR2 is FQNEAQ in the germline V gene (reference sequence). The CDR3: CASSLKRTEGETQYF.

Here the CDR3 reads CASSATGLSNQPQHF. The chain recombines TRBV12-3 or TRBV12-4 with TRBJ1-5; TCRdb returns TRBD1, unconfirmable since there is no DNA. The CDR3 is 15 residues long.

V gene TRBV7-9 combines with J gene TRBJ2-7; TCRdb designates TRBD1, a call that cannot be tested without DNA. Germline lookup yields CDR1 SEHNR and CDR2 FQNEAQ (reference sequence). The CDR3 sequence is 15 residues long. CDR3: CASSPPQGGAYEQYF.

The chain combines TRBV7-7 with TRBJ2-2. The length of the CDR3 is 14 residues. The V gene's germline CDR1 is SSHAT and CDR2 FNYEAQ (reference sequence). The CDR3 sequence: CASSFTVSTGELFF.